The 21 T cell receptor beta chains in this list originate from one sample, sequenced in a study of early T cells in non-severe SARS-CoV-2 infection. TCRdb independently ran MiXCR on the 5' RACE reads; one entry per CDR3 protein. Here the sample spans more than 35,000 distinct CDR3 sequences, around a tenth being singletons. Specimen: whole blood. The origin of the receptors is an adult who was a healthcare worker with PCR-confirmed SARS-CoV-2 infection or an uninfected control (not recorded which).

This clonotype came up many times. This sequence joins TRBV7-2 and TRBJ2-1; the D call may be TRBD1 or TRBD2 (5 bases each). V was clipped by 5 bases and J by 3 bases, with 11 bases between them. Germline V gene sequence: CDR1 SGHTA, CDR2 FQGNSA. The CDR3 covers 14 residues. In nucleotides, the CDR3 is TGTGCCAGCAGCGGCCGGGACCGCTACAATGAGCAGTTCTTC. Translated, it gives CASSGRDRYNEQFF.

In its sample, this clonotype was seen many times. The V and J genes are TRBV12-3 or TRBV12-4 and TRBJ2-5, with TRBD2 identical over 9 bases. J was trimmed by 4 bases and V by 8 bases; bases with no gene match: 8. This CDR3 region has 14 residues. In DNA, the CDR3 is TGTGCCAGCTCGCGGGAGGGCCTCGGAGAGACCCAGTACTTC. This codes for CASSREGLGETQYF.

This clonotype has a count of ten or more. The genes are TRBV7-3 and TRBJ2-1; 9 bases agree with TRBD2. The V segment lost 5 bases and the J segment 9 bases; nucleotides outside the gene matches: 8. Germline V CDR1 and CDR2: SGHTA, FQGTGA. The CDR3 spans 14 residues. The CDR3 DNA follows: TGTGCCAGCAGCCCCCGTAGCGGGAGTACTGAGCAGTTCTTC. Amino acid sequence: CASSPRSGSTEQFF.

Many counts were recorded for this clonotype. The chain combines TRBV7-6 with TRBJ1-1, with D possibly matching TRBD1 (5 bases). Looked up from germline, CDR1 is SGHVS and CDR2 is FNYEAQ. V lost 3 bases and J lost 5, with 13 bases in between. The CDR3 is made up of 14 amino acids. CDR3 nucleotide sequence: TGTGCCAGCAGCTTGGGACCTGCGTCGACTGAAGCTTTCTTT. The encoded protein is CASSLGPASTEAFF.

This clonotype was detected ten times or more. The chain links TRBV2 to TRBJ2-2; D not certain. Germline-derived CDR1 and CDR2 are SNHLY and FYNNEI. Trimming pared 3 bases from V and 6 bases from J, leaving 11 bases between. The CDR3 sequence is 14 residues long. The CDR3 region is CASSDQDRAGELFF. In DNA, the CDR3 is TGTGCCAGCAGTGATCAGGATCGGGCCGGGGAGCTGTTTTTT.

The chain couples TRBV28 to TRBJ2-7; D unresolved. The V gene lost 7 bases and the J gene lost 2 bases, with 9 bases spanning the gap. CDR1 is MDHEN and CDR2 is SYDVKM in the germline V gene. This CDR3 comprises 12 residues. Here the CDR3 reads CASKSRPYEQYF. The CDR3, as DNA: TGTGCCAGCAAGTCTAGGCCCTACGAGCAGTACTTC.

This clonotype has ten or more counts. The chain carries TRBV19 and TRBJ2-2; weak D call: TRBD2 (5 bases). The CDR3 runs to 16 residues. Trimming cost V 3 bases and J 1 base, with 12 bases left between them. The germline CDR1 and CDR2 sequences are LNHDA and SQIVND (reference sequence). The CDR3 sequence: CASSIDQRRNTGELFF. CDR3 bases: TGTGCCAGTAGTATCGACCAGCGGAGGAACACCGGGGAGCTGTTTTTT.

This clonotype was observed many times. This chain joins TRBV5-1 and TRBJ1-4, with 9 nucleotides matching TRBD1. Germline V gene data show CDR1 as SGHRS and CDR2 as YFSETQ. This CDR3 has 16 amino acids. V shed 0 bases and J 7 bases; nucleotides not matched to a gene: 7. The CDR3 DNA is TGCGCCAGCAGCTTGGGCGTACAGGGGGCCTTTGAAAAACTGTTTTTT. Amino acids: CASSLGVQGAFEKLFF.

This clonotype was detected ten times or more. This CDR3 is CSATGTGINQPQHF. The DNA of the CDR3 is TGCAGTGCTACCGGGACAGGGATAAATCAGCCCCAGCATTTT. J is TRBJ1-5 and V is TRBV20-1, with 9 positions matching TRBD1. CDR3 length equals 14 residues. CDR1 is DFQATT, CDR2 SNEGSKA, per germline (reference sequence). V was clipped by 4 bases and J by 4 bases; unmatched bases: 5.

This clonotype was recorded a few times. CDR3 in amino acids: CASSRAGIDYGYTF. The CDR3 DNA reads as TGTGCCAGCAGTCGGGCCGGGATTGACTATGGCTACACCTTC. The genes are TRBV6-5 and TRBJ1-2; D remains unclear. The CDR3 length is 14 residues. CDR1 MNHEY and CDR2 SVGAGI come from the germline V gene. V was cut by 5 bases and J by 3 bases, with 13 bases left in between.

Turning to this clonotype: This may be a read error, as it is one base from a much larger clone. The chain carries TRBV20-1 and TRBJ2-3; a possible D gene is TRBD1 (5 bases). V shed 0 bases and J shed 0 bases, with 7 bases lying between them. The CDR3 contains 14 residues. CDR1 DFQATT and CDR2 SNEGSKA come from the germline V gene (reference sequence). CDR3 residues: CSARETVSTDTQYF. CDR3 DNA sequence: TGCAGTGCTAGAGAGACAGTAAGCACAGATACGCAGTATTTT.

By its share, this clonotype is medium-sized. The CDR3 DNA reads TGTGCCAGCAGTTCTCCGGGACACACCGGGGAGCTGTTTTTT. Residues: CASSSPGHTGELFF. V gene TRBV28 combines with J gene TRBJ2-2; D possibly matches TRBD1 or TRBD2 (5 bases each). The CDR3 has 14 amino acids. V was clipped by 4 bases and J by 3 bases, with 9 bases between them. The germline V gene encodes CDR1 MDHEN and CDR2 SYDVKM. The entire variable domain, with the rest obtained from reference TRBV28 and TRBJ2-2, is as follows: DVKVTQSSRYLVKRTGEKVFLECVQDMDHENMFWYRQDPGLGLRLIYFSYDVKMKEKGDIPEGYSVSREKKERFSLILESASTNQTSMYLCASSSPGHTGELFFGEGSRLTVL.

This clonotype was picked up a small number of times. V gene TRBV27 combines with J gene TRBJ2-7; D is possibly TRBD1 (5 bases). The CDR3 consists of 13 residues. The germline gives CDR1 MNHEY, CDR2 SMNVEV (reference sequence). V shed 3 bases and J shed 5 bases, with 11 bases lying between them. CDR3 in DNA: TGTGCCAGCAGTTTGGCAGGGTACCACGAGCAGTACTTC. Amino acid sequence: CASSLAGYHEQYF.

The chain has TRBV11-1 and TRBJ2-4; D is undetermined. V lost 6 bases, J lost 2 bases, and 8 bases lay in between. CDR1 is SGHAT, CDR2 FQDESV, per germline (reference sequence). The CDR3 runs to 13 residues. CDR3 nucleotides: TGTGCCAGCAGTTGGGGTACCAAAAACATTCAGTACTTC. Its protein is CASSWGTKNIQYF.

Only a few counts were recorded for this clonotype. The chain carries TRBV6-6 and TRBJ1-4, with 8 bases lining up with TRBD1. The germline CDR1 and CDR2 sequences are MNHNY and SVGAGI (reference sequence). Trimming removed 0 bases from V and 1 base from J; junction bases left unmatched: 4. CDR3 length: 17 amino acids. CDR3 loop: CASSYSRTGGTNEKLFF. CDR3 nucleotide sequence: TGTGCCAGCAGTTACTCGCGTACAGGGGGAACTAATGAAAAACTGTTTTTT.

Comment on this clonotype: A much larger clonotype is one base distant, so this may be a read error. The chain carries TRBV19 and TRBJ2-1; D possibly corresponds to TRBD1 (5 bases). Germline V gives CDR1 LNHDA, CDR2 SQIVND (reference sequence). CDR3 length equals 13 residues. This chain's CDR3 is CASSIYSRDEQIF. CDR3 DNA sequence: TGTGCCAGTAGTATTTACAGCAGGGATGAGCAGATCTTC.

This clonotype was seen repeatedly, ten times or more. This chain joins TRBV18 and TRBJ2-7; TRBD1 matches at 7 bases. The CDR3 has 14 residues. The germline gives CDR1 KGHSH, CDR2 LQKENI. Trimming cost V 1 base and J 6 bases; bases outside gene matches: 6. This CDR3 reads CASSPQDRSGEQYF. Here the CDR3 DNA reads TGTGCCAGCTCACCACAGGACAGGTCAGGCGAGCAGTACTTC.

This clonotype was seen at least ten times. This chain joins TRBV7-2 and TRBJ2-7; 16 nucleotides match TRBD2. This CDR3 spans 19 amino acids. Trimming at V came to 5 bases and at J to 3 bases, leaving 13 bases not matched to a gene. Germline values: CDR1 SGHTA, CDR2 FQGNSA. The CDR3 sequence: CASSPGLAGGPVRFYEQYF. CDR3 DNA: TGTGCCAGCAGCCCGGGACTAGCGGGAGGGCCTGTACGATTCTACGAGCAGTACTTC.

This clonotype occurred many times. The chain combines TRBV29-1 with TRBJ2-3; D is uncertain. CDR1 and CDR2 (germline): SQVTM, ANQGSEA. Trimming removed 0 bases from V and 1 base from J, with 17 bases in between. There are 17 residues in the CDR3. The CDR3 DNA reads as TGCAGCGTTGAAGATCCTCGTCCAGTAAGAGGCACAGATACGCAGTATTTT. This encodes CSVEDPRPVRGTDTQYF.

In this sample, this clonotype turned up many times. V gene TRBV7-3 combines with J gene TRBJ2-7, with TRBD1 identical over 11 bases. V lost 2 bases, J lost 0 bases, and 0 bases stayed unmatched. The CDR3 extends over 15 amino acids. The germline CDR1 and CDR2 sequences are SGHTA and FQGTGA. The CDR3 DNA sequence: TGTGCCAGCAGCTTAGGGACAGGGGGCTCCTACGAGCAGTACTTC. This translates into CASSLGTGGSYEQYF.

The chain carries TRBV7-2 and TRBJ2-4; TRBD1 is a possible D gene (5 bases). This CDR3 is 18 amino acids long. Trimming took 5 bases from V and 0 from J, leaving 20 bases between them. Looked up from germline, CDR1 is SGHTA and CDR2 is FQGNSA. The DNA for the CDR3 is TGTGCCAGCAGCACCGGAACAGGACCATTTCTAGCCAAAAACATTCAGTACTTC. As protein: CASSTGTGPFLAKNIQYF.